The clone carrying this TCR beta chain was detected only a few times. Its antigen is unknown. In TCRdb, the RACE reads were re-called with MiXCR into one record per CDR3 protein. The table records some 360,000 distinct CDR3 sequences, around 5.5% of them present only once. The record originates from a study of human T cells and chemical hapten exposure. The wider study: Throughout the roughly 24-week study, diphenylcyclopropenone was applied weekly to the patients' scalps. General study points: Counts of TCRs above 1 in 1000 frequency stayed unchanged with DPC sensitization. Expanded TCRs formed significantly more large CDR3 similarity clusters than controls.

Deletions cut 5 bases from V and 6 bases from J, with 9 bases between. Germline V gene lookup returns CDR1 SGHDT and CDR2 YYEEEE. This CDR3 has 11 amino acids. The time point denotes: pre-sensitization, week 0. Regarding treatment: therapeutic diphenylcyclopropenone sensitization with weekly scalp DPC. The sequences come from whole blood, collected in connection with sensitization to the hapten diphenylcyclopropenone (DPC). The receptor comes from a woman aged 45 to 65 with alopecia areata. Some clones in this sample may be carry-over from other donors' samples. The chain couples TRBV5-6 to TRBJ2-7; D is uncertain. The CDR3 region has the DNA TGTGCCAGCAGTTCCCGGCTCGAGCAGTACTTC. It translates to CASSSRLEQYF. Full variable domain (missing parts from reference TRBV5-6 and TRBJ2-7): DAGVTQSPTHLIKTRGQQVTLRCSPKSGHDTVSWYQQALGQGPQFIFQYYEEEERQRGNFPDRFSGHQFPNYSSELNVNALLLGDSALYLCASSSRLEQYFGPGTRLTVT.